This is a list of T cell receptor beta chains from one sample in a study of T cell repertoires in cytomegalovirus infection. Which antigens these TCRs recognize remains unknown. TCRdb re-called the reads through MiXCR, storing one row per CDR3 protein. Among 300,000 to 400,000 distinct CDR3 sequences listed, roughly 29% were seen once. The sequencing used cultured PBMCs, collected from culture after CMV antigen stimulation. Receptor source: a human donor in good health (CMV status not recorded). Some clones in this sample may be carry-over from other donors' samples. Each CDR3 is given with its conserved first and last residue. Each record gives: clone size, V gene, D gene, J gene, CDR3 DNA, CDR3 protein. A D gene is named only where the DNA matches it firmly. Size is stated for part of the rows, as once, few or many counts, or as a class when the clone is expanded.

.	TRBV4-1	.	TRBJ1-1	TGCGCCAGCAGCCAAGCCTCGGGACAACCGAACACTGAAGCTTTCTTT	CASSQASGQPNTEAFF
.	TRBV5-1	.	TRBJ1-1	TGCGCCAGCAGCTTGGAGGCAGGCGCAGACGGAGCTTTCTTT	CASSLEAGADGAFF
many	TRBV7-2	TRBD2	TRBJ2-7	TGTGCCAGCAGCCTACTAGCGGGTCCCCGAGACGACCCCTACGAGCAGTACTTC	CASSLLAGPRDDPYEQYF
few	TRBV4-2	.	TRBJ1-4	TGTGCCAGCAGCAAGGGAGATAATGAAAAACTGTTTTTT	CASSKGDNEKLFF
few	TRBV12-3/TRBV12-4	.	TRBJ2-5	TGTGCCAGCAGCAAAGGGACTCAAGAGACCCAGTACTTC	CASSKGTQETQYF
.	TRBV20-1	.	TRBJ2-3	TGCAGTGCTGGTGGGGGGGCTCCAGATACGCAGTATTTT	CSAGGGAPDTQYF
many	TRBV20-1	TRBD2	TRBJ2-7	TGCAGTGCTACACTAGCGGGGAGATACGAGCAGTACTTC	CSATLAGRYEQYF
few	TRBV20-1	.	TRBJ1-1	TGCAGTGCTAGAGAAGGGCCGACTGAAGCTTTCTTT	CSAREGPTEAFF
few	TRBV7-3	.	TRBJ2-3	TGTGCCAGCAGCCCAACCGGGAGGACAGGTTGGGGGGGGGCAGATACGCAGTATTTT	CASSPTGRTGWGGADTQYF
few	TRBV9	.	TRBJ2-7	TGTGCCAGCAGCGCGGACGCAACGCCCAGGATAGAGCAGTACTTC	CASSADATPRIEQYF
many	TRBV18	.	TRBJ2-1	TGTGCCAGCTCACCCCTCTTTGGATCCGAGCAGTTCTTC	CASSPLFGSEQFF
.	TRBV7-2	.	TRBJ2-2	TGTGCCAGCAGCTTAGACAGCGGGTCCACCGGGGAGCTGTTTTTT	CASSLDSGSTGELFF
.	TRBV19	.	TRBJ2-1	TGTGCCAGTAGTATATCCCCCGGGACCGTTAGCTCCTACAATGAGCAGTTCTTC	CASSISPGTVSSYNEQFF
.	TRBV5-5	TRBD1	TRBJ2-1	TGTGCCAGCAGCTTGGCGGGACAGGGTCACAATGAGCAGTTCTTC	CASSLAGQGHNEQFF
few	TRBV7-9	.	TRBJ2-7	TGTGCCAGCAGCTTCGATCCGACGGCCCCCCTAGACGAGCAGTACTTC	CASSFDPTAPLDEQYF
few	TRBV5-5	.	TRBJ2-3	TGTGCCAGCAGCTCTGGACAGTACACAGATACGCAGTATTTT	CASSSGQYTDTQYF
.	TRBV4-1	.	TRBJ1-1	TGCGCCAGCAGCCAAGATCTTGGGGAGAACACTGAAGCTTTCTTT	CASSQDLGENTEAFF
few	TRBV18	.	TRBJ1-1	TGTGCCAGCTCACAAACCCGGCAGATGAACACTGAAGCTTTCTTT	CASSQTRQMNTEAFF
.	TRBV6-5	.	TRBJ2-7	TGTGCCAGCAGTTATCCTACCAGGGAAAGCGAGCAGTACTTC	CASSYPTRESEQYF
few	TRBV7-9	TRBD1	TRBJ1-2	TGTGCCAGCAGCTTTCAACAGGGGAGTAACTATGGCTACACCTTC	CASSFQQGSNYGYTF
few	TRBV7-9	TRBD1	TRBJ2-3	TGTGCCAGCAGCTTCCGGGACAGGGGCACAGATACGCAGTATTTT	CASSFRDRGTDTQYF
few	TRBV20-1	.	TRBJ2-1	TGCAGTGCTAGAAGGAAAGAGACCTACAATGAGCAGTTCTTC	CSARRKETYNEQFF
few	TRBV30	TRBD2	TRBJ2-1	TGTGCCTGGCAAAGAGCGGGAGGGAAAAACAATGAGCAGTTCTTC	CAWQRAGGKNNEQFF
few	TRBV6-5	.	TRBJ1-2	TGTGCCAGCAGTTATGATTGGGCCAACTATGGCTACACCTTC	CASSYDWANYGYTF
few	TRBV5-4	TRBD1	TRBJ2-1	TGTGCCACCACAGACAGGGAAACTGTTAGTGAGCAGTTCTTC	CATTDRETVSEQFF
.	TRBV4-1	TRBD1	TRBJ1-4	TGCGCCAGCAGCCGCCGCCGGGACAGGTCCTACGAAAAACTGTTTTTT	CASSRRRDRSYEKLFF
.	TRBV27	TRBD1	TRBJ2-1	TGTGCCAGCAGTCTTCAATCAGACAGGGGCCCTTACAATGAGCAGTTCTTC	CASSLQSDRGPYNEQFF
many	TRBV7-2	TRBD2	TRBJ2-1	TGTGCCAGCAGCCCCACTAGCGGGAGGGGTTGGGATGAGCAGTTCTTC	CASSPTSGRGWDEQFF
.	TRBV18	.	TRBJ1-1	TGTGCCAGCTCACCTGGTCGTCAGGGGAGCACTGAAGCTTTCTTT	CASSPGRQGSTEAFF
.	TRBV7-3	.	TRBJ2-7	TGTGCCAGCAGCTTAAGTCTGGTAGGGGGCGAGCAGTACTTC	CASSLSLVGGEQYF
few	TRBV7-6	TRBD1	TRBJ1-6	TGTGCCAGCAGCTCCAGGACAGGGACATCACCCCTCCACTTT	CASSSRTGTSPLHF
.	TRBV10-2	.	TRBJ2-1	TGCGCCAGCAGTGAAGGGCAGATTTACAATGAGCAGTTCTTC	CASSEGQIYNEQFF
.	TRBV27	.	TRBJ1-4	TGTGCCAGCAGTTTATCGAGGGGCTTTAATGAAAAACTGTTTTTT	CASSLSRGFNEKLFF
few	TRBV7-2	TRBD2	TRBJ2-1	TGTGCCAGCAGCTTAGAGTATGGCGGGGGGGGGAATGAGCAGTTCTTC	CASSLEYGGGGNEQFF
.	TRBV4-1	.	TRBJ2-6	TGCGCCAGCAGCCAAGATGGGGGGCGGGGGGCCAACGTCCTGACTTTC	CASSQDGGRGANVLTF
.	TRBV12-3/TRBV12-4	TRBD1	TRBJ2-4	TGTGCCAGCGCTGCAGGGGGTGGGAAAAACATTCAGTACTTC	CASAAGGGKNIQYF
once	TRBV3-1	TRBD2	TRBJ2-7	TGTGCCAGCAGCCAAGGCCTTTCAGCGGGAACCTCCTACGAGCAGTACTTC	CASSQGLSAGTSYEQYF
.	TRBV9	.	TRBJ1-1	TGTGCCAGCAGCTCGGGAGAGGGGGACACTGAAGCTTTCTTT	CASSSGEGDTEAFF
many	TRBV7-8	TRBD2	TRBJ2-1	TGTGCCAGCAGCCCTGGTACGGCTAGCGGTTACAATGAGCAGTTCTTC	CASSPGTASGYNEQFF
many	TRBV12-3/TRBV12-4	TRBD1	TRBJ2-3	TGTGCCAGCAGTCCACAGGGGATATGGAGCACAGATACGCAGTATTTT	CASSPQGIWSTDTQYF
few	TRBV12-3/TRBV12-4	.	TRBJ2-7	TGTGCCAGCAGTTTGACCCTCGGCGAGCGGCCCATCTACGAGCAGTACTTC	CASSLTLGERPIYEQYF